The 10 T cell receptor beta chains below come from one sample, sequenced in a study of CD8 T cells in Susac syndrome. With random hexamers, roughly 0.5 to 1 ug RNA was reverse transcribed. In TCRdb, the immunoSEQ multiplex PCR reads were re-called with MiXCR into one record per CDR3 protein. The sample yields around 220,000 distinct CDR3 sequences, about 90% seen once. The source material was CD8+ T cells from PBMCs. Receptors were obtained from a human donor with multiple sclerosis.

The genes are TRBV25-1 and TRBJ1-2; D possibly corresponds to TRBD1 (5 bases). Germline CDR1 is MGHDK and CDR2 is SYGVNS. CDR3 length equals 13 residues. Trimming cost V 3 bases and J 7 bases, with 12 bases left between them. The CDR3 DNA sequence: TGTGCCAGCAGTGAGGGAAGGGGCATTGGCTACACCTTC. Translation: CASSEGRGIGYTF.

The gene calls are TRBV2 and TRBJ2-5; the D gene is possibly TRBD1 (5 bases). Trimming took off 4 bases at V and 2 bases at J, with 8 bases between the two ends. The CDR3 has 13 amino acids. Germline V gives CDR1 SNHLY, CDR2 FYNNEI. The CDR3 DNA is TGTGCCAGCAGTGGACAGCCTCAAGAGACCCAGTACTTC. Translating it yields CASSGQPQETQYF.

This chain connects TRBV6-2 or TRBV6-3 to TRBJ2-7; D unclear. Germline CDR1 MNHEY, CDR2 SVGEGT. The CDR3 loop spans 12 amino acids. V was cut by 6 bases and J by 3 bases, with 9 bases left in between. CDR3 region: CASSAYRYEQYF. DNA of the CDR3: TGTGCCAGCAGCGCGTACCGCTACGAGCAGTACTTC.

The chain recombines TRBV23-1 with TRBJ2-7; the D gene is possibly TRBD2 (6 bases). TRBV23-1 is identified as an open reading frame with a role that is uncertain. The CDR3 sequence is 11 residues long. V was pared by 7 bases and J by 6 bases, with 10 bases between. The DNA of the CDR3 is TGCGCCAGCACAGCGGGTCCCGAGCAGTACTTC. As protein: CASTAGPEQYF.

As DNA, the CDR3 is TGCAGCGTTGATACGGGTTTCTCCTACAATGAGCAGTTCTTC. Protein: CSVDTGFSYNEQFF. The genes are TRBV29-1 and TRBJ2-1; no firm D call. This CDR3 is 14 amino acids long. V lost 3 bases to trimming and J lost 0 bases, with 9 bases between them. CDR1 and CDR2 from the germline V gene are SQVTM and ANQGSEA.

The V gene is TRBV12-3 or TRBV12-4, the J gene TRBJ1-1, with D unresolved. V was clipped by 5 bases and J by 4 bases, with 17 bases between them. This CDR3 has 15 residues. The CDR3 region is CASSTAQTGITEAFF. The CDR3 DNA sequence: TGTGCCAGCAGTACAGCCCAGACGGGGATCACTGAAGCTTTCTTT.

This clonotype was counted once. The chain links TRBV5-1 to TRBJ2-6; no clear D gene. The CDR3 spans 15 residues. The germline V gene has CDR1 SGHRS and CDR2 YFSETQ. Trimming left V 0 bases short and J 3 bases short, with 7 bases between. CDR3 amino acids: CASSLDESGANVLTF. The CDR3 bases are TGCGCCAGCAGCTTGGACGAGAGTGGGGCCAACGTCCTGACTTTC.

CDR3 bases: TGCGCCAGCAGTTACACCGGGACAGGCGACGAAGCTTTCTTT. It codes for CASSYTGTGDEAFF. The rearrangement links TRBV5-1 to TRBJ1-1, with 8 bases fitting TRBD1. CDR3 size: 14 residues. The V gene's germline CDR1 is SGHRS and CDR2 YFSETQ. Losses at the gene ends were 5 bases for V and 8 bases for J; bases not matched to a gene: 11.

The gene calls are TRBV29-1 and TRBJ2-3, with D maybe TRBD2 (6 bases). V was trimmed by 0 bases and J by 1 base, leaving 14 bases between them. Germline CDR1 reads SQVTM; CDR2 reads ANQGSEA. CDR3 length equals 16 residues. The CDR3 loop reads CSVEDWAGTGTDTQYF. In DNA form, the CDR3 reads TGCAGCGTTGAAGATTGGGCAGGGACTGGCACAGATACGCAGTATTTT.

This clonotype was detected only a few times. This chain joins TRBV7-9 and TRBJ2-7; 10 bases match TRBD1. Germline-derived CDR1 and CDR2 are SEHNR and FQNEAQ (reference sequence). This CDR3 has 12 amino acids. CDR3 nucleotide sequence: TGTGCGTCGACGGACAGGGGGTACGAGCAGTACTTC. Translated: CASTDRGYEQYF.